There are many counts of the clone carrying this TCR beta chain. These data originate in a study of human T cells and chemical hapten exposure. The library tagged individual cDNA molecules with unique molecular identifiers. MiXCR was run by TCRdb on the RACE reads, yielding one entry per CDR3 protein. This sample has some 46,000 distinct CDR3 sequences; approximately 4.5% occur once, and the top ten carry 1.5% to 2%. Time point indicated: healthy volunteer bleed at 2 weeks. Total RNA came from unfractionated whole blood. The germline V and J ends were trimmed by 10 bases and 6 bases, with 15 bases remaining between them. The CDR3 is 12 residues long. Germline CDR1 is MDHEN and CDR2 is SYDVKM.

Sequencing used whole blood. The V call is TRBV28, the J call TRBJ1-2; D may be TRBD1 (5 bases). The source of this sequence is a female donor in good health. Some clones in this sample may be carry-over from other donors' samples. The CDR3 loop reads CAIEGRLDGYTF. DNA for the CDR3: TGTGCCATCGAGGGACGGTTAGATGGCTACACCTTC.